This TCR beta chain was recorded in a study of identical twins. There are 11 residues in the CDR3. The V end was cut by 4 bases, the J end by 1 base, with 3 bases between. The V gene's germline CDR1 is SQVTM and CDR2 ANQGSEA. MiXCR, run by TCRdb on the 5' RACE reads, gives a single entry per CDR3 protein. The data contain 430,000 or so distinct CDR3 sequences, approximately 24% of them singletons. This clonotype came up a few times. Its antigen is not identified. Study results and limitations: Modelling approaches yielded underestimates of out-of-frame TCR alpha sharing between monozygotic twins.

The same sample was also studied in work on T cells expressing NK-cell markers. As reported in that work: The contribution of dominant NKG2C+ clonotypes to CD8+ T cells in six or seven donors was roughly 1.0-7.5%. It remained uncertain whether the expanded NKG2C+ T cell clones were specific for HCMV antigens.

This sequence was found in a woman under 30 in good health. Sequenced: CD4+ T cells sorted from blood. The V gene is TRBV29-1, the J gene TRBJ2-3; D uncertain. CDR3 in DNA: TGCAGCGTTGCGGGCACAGATACGCAGTATTTT. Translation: CSVAGTDTQYF.